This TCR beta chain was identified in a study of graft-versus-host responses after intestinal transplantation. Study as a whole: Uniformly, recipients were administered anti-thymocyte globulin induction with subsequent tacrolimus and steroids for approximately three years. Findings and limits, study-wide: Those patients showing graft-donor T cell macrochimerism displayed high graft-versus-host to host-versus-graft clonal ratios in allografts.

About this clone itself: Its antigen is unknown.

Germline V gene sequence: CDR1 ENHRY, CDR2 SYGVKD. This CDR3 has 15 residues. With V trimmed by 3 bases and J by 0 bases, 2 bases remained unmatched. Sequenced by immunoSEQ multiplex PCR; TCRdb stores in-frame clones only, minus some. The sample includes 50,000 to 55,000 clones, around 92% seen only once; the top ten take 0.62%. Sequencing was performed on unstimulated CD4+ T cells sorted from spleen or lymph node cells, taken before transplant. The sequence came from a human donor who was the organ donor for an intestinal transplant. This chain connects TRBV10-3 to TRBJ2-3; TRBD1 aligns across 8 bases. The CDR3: CAISDRDRSTDTQYF. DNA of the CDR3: TGTGCCATCAGTGATAGGGACAGGAGCACAGATACGCAGTATTTT.